A single sample gave rise to the 22 T cell receptor beta chains below, sequenced in a study of response to subunit inactivated influenza vaccine. TCRdb reprocessed the RT-PCR reads via MiXCR and lists one record per CDR3 protein. This repertoire shows around 480,000 distinct CDR3 sequences, 9.5% to 13% found once; its top ten account for about 12%. Sequenced here: PBMCs from blood, sampled about 40 days after vaccination. The receptors come from a middle-aged man who received an inactivated influenza vaccine.

This clonotype showed up just a few times. This chain connects TRBV27 to TRBJ2-3; 12 positions match TRBD1. The CDR3 extends over 18 amino acids. Germline CDR1 and CDR2: MNHEY and SMNVEV (reference sequence). Trimming removed 1 base from V and 3 bases from J; junction bases left unmatched: 8. CDR3 nucleotide sequence: TGTGCCAGCAGTTTATGGGCCCGGGGACAGGGGGCAACAGATACGCAGTATTTT. Its protein product is CASSLWARGQGATDTQYF.

This clonotype showed up just a few times. This rearrangement joins TRBV7-9 to TRBJ2-1; 8 bases are a match to TRBD1. V shed 6 bases, J shed 5 bases, and the junction held 9 bases outside the gene matches. CDR1 and CDR2 (germline): SEHNR, FQNEAQ (reference sequence). The CDR3 totals 15 residues. For the CDR3, the DNA is TGTGCCAGCAGACATGGGCAGGGGGCTGACAATGAGCAGTTCTTC. Its translation is CASRHGQGADNEQFF.

This clonotype was counted many times. The V call is TRBV10-3, the J call TRBJ2-1, with D unclear. The CDR3 sequence is 14 residues long. V lost 10 bases, J lost 0 bases, and 13 bases lay in between. Looked up from germline, CDR1 is ENHRY and CDR2 is SYGVKD. CDR3 bases: TGTGCCACCCGCCAGGAAAGCTCCTACAATGAGCAGTTCTTC. Translating it yields CATRQESSYNEQFF.

The genes are TRBV4-2 and TRBJ2-5; D might be TRBD1 (6 bases). Between the trimmed V and J ends, which lost 2 bases and 5 bases, there was a span of 15 bases. Germline lookup yields CDR1 LGHNA and CDR2 YNFKEQ. The CDR3 runs to 15 residues. The CDR3 region is CASSQKYRERETQYF. CDR3 DNA: TGTGCCAGCAGCCAAAAATACAGGGAACGGGAGACCCAGTACTTC.

This clonotype has a count of ten or more. The rearrangement links TRBV7-9 to TRBJ2-1, with D perhaps TRBD1 (5 bases). CDR1 SEHNR and CDR2 FQNEAQ come from the germline V gene (reference sequence). This CDR3 is 16 amino acids long. With 1 base removed from V and 3 bases from J, the gap between germline ends came to 13 bases. CDR3 sequence (DNA): TGTGCCAGCAGCTTAGATACAGGACCCCTCTACAATGAGCAGTTCTTC. Its protein is CASSLDTGPLYNEQFF. Filled out from reference TRBV7-9 and TRBJ2-1, the complete variable domain reads DTGVSQNPRHKITKRGQNVTFRCDPISEHNRLYWYRQTLGQGPEFLTYFQNEAQLEKSRLLSDRFSAERPKGSFSTLEIQRTEQGDSAMYLCASSLDTGPLYNEQFFGPGTRLTVL.

The chain carries TRBV11-2 and TRBJ2-5; D is perhaps TRBD2 (5 bases). Germline CDR1 and CDR2: SGHAT and FQNNGV. There are 15 residues in the CDR3. V dropped 5 bases and J dropped 4 bases, with 17 bases sitting between them. The CDR3 region has the DNA TGTGCCAGCAGCCTCAGGCCAGCGGTCAGAGAGACCCAGTACTTC. Protein product: CASSLRPAVRETQYF. Using reference TRBV11-2 and TRBJ2-5 for the parts outside the CDR3, the full variable domain is EAGVAQSPRYKIIEKRQSVAFWCNPISGHATLYWYQQILGQGPKLLIQFQNNGVVDDSQLPKDRFSAERLKGVDSTLKIQPAKLEDSAVYLCASSLRPAVRETQYFGPGTRLLVL.

The genes are TRBV7-8 and TRBJ2-6; D remains unclear. Trimming stripped 2 bases from V and 0 bases from J, with 20 bases between. CDR3 length: 20 amino acids. Germline assignment: CDR1 SGHVS and CDR2 FQNEAQ. CDR3 DNA sequence: TGTGCCAGCAGCTTAATTCGCCGCAGGCATACCTCCTCTGGGGCCAACGTCCTGACTTTC. Residues: CASSLIRRRHTSSGANVLTF.

The chain is built from TRBV2 and TRBJ2-1, with 10 positions matching TRBD2. The CDR3 has 15 amino acids. The germline gives CDR1 SNHLY, CDR2 FYNNEI. V trimming: 6 bases; J trimming: 5 bases; junction bases outside the gene matches: 7. This CDR3 reads CASRAGTSAHNEQFF. In nucleotides, the CDR3 is TGTGCCAGCAGGGCCGGGACTAGCGCCCACAATGAGCAGTTCTTC.

J is TRBJ2-7 and V is TRBV28, with 8 positions matching TRBD1. The ends lost 3 bases at V and 3 bases at J; junction bases unmatched: 10. The CDR3 loop spans 16 amino acids. Germline lookup yields CDR1 MDHEN and CDR2 SYDVKM. The CDR3 DNA reads TGTGCCAGCAGTTTTCCCCTGACAGGGGTGGGCTACGAGCAGTACTTC. Its protein product is CASSFPLTGVGYEQYF.

This clonotype came up many times. The V gene is TRBV7-2, the J gene TRBJ2-5; TRBD2 agrees at 11 bases. V gave up 5 bases and J gave up 2 bases; unmatched junction bases: 7. Germline CDR1 SGHTA, CDR2 FQGNSA. CDR3 length: 16 residues. The CDR3: CASSPRASGRQETQYF. DNA for the CDR3: TGTGCCAGCAGCCCTAGGGCTAGCGGGAGGCAAGAGACCCAGTACTTC. The full variable domain, in which reference TRBV7-2 and TRBJ2-5 provide the parts outside the CDR3, is GAGVSQSPSNKVTEKGKDVELRCDPISGHTALYWYRQSLGQGLEFLIYFQGNSAPDKSGLPSDRFSAERTGGSVSTLTIQRTQQEDSAVYLCASSPRASGRQETQYFGPGTRLLVL.

The J gene is TRBJ2-3, the V gene TRBV7-8; no clear D gene. V was pared by 0 bases and J by 1 base, with 11 bases between. Germline CDR1 reads SGHVS; CDR2 reads FQNEAQ. CDR3 size: 16 residues. The CDR3 sequence is CASSLARVVGTDTQYF. Here the CDR3 DNA reads TGTGCCAGCAGCTTAGCCCGGGTCGTCGGCACAGATACGCAGTATTTT.

This clonotype was seen many times. The gene calls are TRBV5-5 and TRBJ1-5; D gene ambiguous. CDR3 length equals 14 residues. The V end lost 4 bases, the J end lost 4 bases, and 12 bases lay between the germline ends. Germline CDR1 reads SGHKS; CDR2 reads YYEKEE (reference sequence). For the CDR3, the DNA is TGTGCCAGCAGCCCGAACTACAGAAATCAGCCCCAGCATTTT. This codes for CASSPNYRNQPQHF.

This clonotype appeared many times. V gene TRBV7-2 combines with J gene TRBJ1-1; possibly TRBD1 for D (6 bases). CDR3 length: 14 residues. V lost 1 base and J 1 base, leaving 7 bases between the germline ends. CDR1 and CDR2 (germline): SGHTA, FQGNSA. The CDR3 DNA is TGTGCCAGCAGCTTAGTGGGACAGAACACTGAAGCTTTCTTT. Translated: CASSLVGQNTEAFF.

This clonotype has only a few counts. V and J are TRBV19 and TRBJ1-2; D ambiguous. In germline, CDR1 is LNHDA, CDR2 SQIVND (reference sequence). The CDR3 covers 14 residues. Trimming took 5 bases from V and 6 from J, leaving 16 bases between them. CDR3 residues: CASSVRHSLNGYTF. CDR3 DNA: TGTGCCAGTAGTGTCCGACACTCTTTGAATGGCTACACCTTC.

This clonotype showed up just a few times. V usage is TRBV20-1 and J usage is TRBJ2-3, with D perhaps being TRBD1 or TRBD2 (5 bases each). Trimming cost V 5 bases and J 0 bases, with 15 bases left between them. Germline loops: CDR1 DFQATT, CDR2 SNEGSKA (reference sequence). This CDR3 has 15 amino acids. CDR3 sequence (DNA): TGCAGTGCTGGGGGAAATCGTGCTAGCACAGATACGCAGTATTTT. Protein: CSAGGNRASTDTQYF.

The J gene is TRBJ1-4, the V gene TRBV5-1; D uncertain. This CDR3 comprises 13 residues. V lost 4 bases, J lost 5 bases, and 9 bases lay in between. Germline CDR1 SGHRS, CDR2 YFSETQ. The CDR3 region has the DNA TGCGCCAGCAGCAAGGACCTGAATGAAAAACTGTTTTTT. Residues: CASSKDLNEKLFF.

This clonotype was counted at least ten times. The chain links TRBV5-1 to TRBJ1-1; 8 positions agree with TRBD1. The length of the CDR3 is 15 residues. V was pared by 4 bases and J by 6 bases, with 11 bases of the junction left unmatched. CDR1 is SGHRS and CDR2 is YFSETQ in the germline V gene. The CDR3 is CASSTGQGEVAEAFF. DNA of the CDR3: TGCGCCAGCAGCACCGGACAGGGAGAGGTCGCTGAAGCTTTCTTT.

In this sample, this clonotype turned up many times. This rearrangement joins TRBV7-9 to TRBJ1-4; possibly TRBD1 for D (6 bases). The CDR3 contains 16 residues. Looked up from germline, CDR1 is SEHNR and CDR2 is FQNEAQ (reference sequence). V was trimmed by 4 bases and J by 5 bases, leaving 17 bases between them. In DNA, the CDR3 is TGTGCCAGCAGCTCTCCCCGAGGGGGAGGGAATGAAAAACTGTTTTTT. It is translated as CASSSPRGGGNEKLFF.

This clonotype was seen only a few times. The chain employs TRBV3-1 and TRBJ2-1; TRBD2 matches 7 bases. V lost 2 bases, J lost 9 bases, and 10 bases stayed unmatched. CDR1 and CDR2 (germline): LGHDT, YNNKEL (reference sequence). This CDR3 comprises 15 residues. CDR3 coding DNA: TGTGCCAGCAGCCAAAATCCGGCGGGAGCCCGTGAGCAGTTCTTC. It encodes CASSQNPAGAREQFF.

This clonotype was counted many times. This chain links TRBV6-1 with TRBJ1-3; D is unclear. Trimming removed 10 bases at V and 0 bases at J, with 7 bases between. The CDR3 length is 12 residues. The V gene's germline CDR1 is MNHNS and CDR2 SASEGT. CDR3 in amino acids: CATSYSGNTIYF. DNA of the CDR3: TGTGCCACCTCTTACTCTGGAAACACCATATATTTT.

This clonotype was recorded a few times. The chain links TRBV6-5 to TRBJ2-5; 10 bases fit TRBD1. The trim removed 4 bases at V and 2 bases at J, leaving 10 bases unmatched. The germline gives CDR1 MNHEY, CDR2 SVGAGI. CDR3 length equals 17 residues. CDR3 amino acids: CASSSQPGQGWQETQYF. In DNA form, the CDR3 reads TGTGCCAGCAGTTCCCAACCGGGACAGGGGTGGCAAGAGACCCAGTACTTC.

This clonotype was found a few times. The chain recombines TRBV12-3 or TRBV12-4 with TRBJ2-1; D is unclear. The CDR3 totals 14 residues. Trimming took off 0 bases at V and 9 bases at J, with 12 bases between the two ends. CDR3 sequence (DNA): TGTGCCAGCAGTTTAGCGCTAAGACACGGTGAGCAGTTCTTC. Protein product: CASSLALRHGEQFF.